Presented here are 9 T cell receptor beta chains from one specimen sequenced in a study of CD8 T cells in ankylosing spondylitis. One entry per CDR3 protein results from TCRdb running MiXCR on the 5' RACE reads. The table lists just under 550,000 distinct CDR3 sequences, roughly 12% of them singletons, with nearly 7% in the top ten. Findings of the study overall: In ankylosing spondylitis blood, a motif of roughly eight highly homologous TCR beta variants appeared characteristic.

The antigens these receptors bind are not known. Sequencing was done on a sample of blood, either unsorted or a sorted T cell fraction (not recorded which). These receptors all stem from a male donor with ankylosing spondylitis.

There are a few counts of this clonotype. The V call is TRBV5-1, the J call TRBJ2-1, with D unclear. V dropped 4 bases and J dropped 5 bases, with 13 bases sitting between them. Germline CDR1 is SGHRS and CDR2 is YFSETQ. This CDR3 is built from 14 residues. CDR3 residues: CASSKVPFHNEQFF. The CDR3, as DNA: TGCGCCAGCAGCAAGGTACCCTTCCACAATGAGCAGTTCTTC.

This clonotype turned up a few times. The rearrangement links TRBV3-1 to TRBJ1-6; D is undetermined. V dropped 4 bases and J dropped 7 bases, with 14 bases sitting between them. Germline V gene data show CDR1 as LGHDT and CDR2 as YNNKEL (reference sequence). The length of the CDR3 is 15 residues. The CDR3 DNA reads TGTGCCAGCAGCCTAAGTGGTTGGGGAAATTCACCCCTCCACTTT. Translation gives CASSLSGWGNSPLHF.

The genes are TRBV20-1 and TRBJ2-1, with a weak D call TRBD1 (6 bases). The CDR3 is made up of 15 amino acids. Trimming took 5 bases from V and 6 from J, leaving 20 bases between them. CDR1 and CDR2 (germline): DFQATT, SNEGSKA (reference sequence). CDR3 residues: CSAPQGLGVGNEQFF. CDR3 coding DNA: TGCAGTGCTCCGCAGGGGCTCGGGGTCGGCAATGAGCAGTTCTTC.

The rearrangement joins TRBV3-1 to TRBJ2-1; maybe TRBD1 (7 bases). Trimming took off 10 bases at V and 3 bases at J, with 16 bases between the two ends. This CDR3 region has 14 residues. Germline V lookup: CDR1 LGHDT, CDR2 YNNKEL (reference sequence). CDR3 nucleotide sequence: TGTGCCACCCCAGGGGGGAGCCACTACAATGAGCAGTTCTTC. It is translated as CATPGGSHYNEQFF.

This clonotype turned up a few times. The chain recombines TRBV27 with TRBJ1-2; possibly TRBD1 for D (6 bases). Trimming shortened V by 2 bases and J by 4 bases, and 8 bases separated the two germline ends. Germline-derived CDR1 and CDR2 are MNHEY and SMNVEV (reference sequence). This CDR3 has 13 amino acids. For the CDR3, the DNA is TGTGCCAGCAGTTTAACAGGGCCCTATGGCTACACCTTC. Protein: CASSLTGPYGYTF.

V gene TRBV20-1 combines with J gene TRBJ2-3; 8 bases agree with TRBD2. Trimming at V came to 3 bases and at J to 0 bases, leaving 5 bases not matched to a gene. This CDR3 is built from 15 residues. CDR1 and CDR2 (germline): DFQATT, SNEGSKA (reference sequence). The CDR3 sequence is CSARTSATSTDTQYF. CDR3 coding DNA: TGCAGTGCTAGGACTAGCGCGACCAGCACAGATACGCAGTATTTT.

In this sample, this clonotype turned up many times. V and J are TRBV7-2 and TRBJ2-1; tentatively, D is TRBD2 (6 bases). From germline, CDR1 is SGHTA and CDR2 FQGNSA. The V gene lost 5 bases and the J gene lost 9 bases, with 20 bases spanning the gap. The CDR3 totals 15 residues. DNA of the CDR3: TGTGCCAGCAGCCCCGGCGGGGTGACTTTACCTGAGCAGTTCTTC. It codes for CASSPGGVTLPEQFF.

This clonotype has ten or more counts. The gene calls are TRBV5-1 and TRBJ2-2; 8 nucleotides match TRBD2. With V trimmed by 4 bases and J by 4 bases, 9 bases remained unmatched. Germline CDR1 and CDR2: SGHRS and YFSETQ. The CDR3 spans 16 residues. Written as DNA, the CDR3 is TGCGCCAGCAGCACCCGAGCGGGAGTAGGCACCGGGGAGCTGTTTTTT. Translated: CASSTRAGVGTGELFF.

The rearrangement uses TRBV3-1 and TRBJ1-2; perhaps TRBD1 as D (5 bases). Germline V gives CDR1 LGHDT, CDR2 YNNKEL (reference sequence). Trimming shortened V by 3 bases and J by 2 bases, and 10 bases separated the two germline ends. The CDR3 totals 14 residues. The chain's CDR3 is CASSHAGTNYGYTF. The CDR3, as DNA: TGTGCCAGCAGCCATGCAGGGACCAACTATGGCTACACCTTC.